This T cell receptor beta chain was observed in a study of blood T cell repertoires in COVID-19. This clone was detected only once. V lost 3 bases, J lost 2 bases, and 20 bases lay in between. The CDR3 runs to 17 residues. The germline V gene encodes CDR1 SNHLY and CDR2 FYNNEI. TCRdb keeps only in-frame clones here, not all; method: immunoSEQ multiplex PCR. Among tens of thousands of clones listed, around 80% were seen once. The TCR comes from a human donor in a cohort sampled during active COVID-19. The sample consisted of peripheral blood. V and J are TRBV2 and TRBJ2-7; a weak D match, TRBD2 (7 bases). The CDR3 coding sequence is TGTGCCAGCAGTGAGCGGCATGGTGCGGGGGCTGCCTACGAGCAGTACTTC. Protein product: CASSERHGAGAAYEQYF.